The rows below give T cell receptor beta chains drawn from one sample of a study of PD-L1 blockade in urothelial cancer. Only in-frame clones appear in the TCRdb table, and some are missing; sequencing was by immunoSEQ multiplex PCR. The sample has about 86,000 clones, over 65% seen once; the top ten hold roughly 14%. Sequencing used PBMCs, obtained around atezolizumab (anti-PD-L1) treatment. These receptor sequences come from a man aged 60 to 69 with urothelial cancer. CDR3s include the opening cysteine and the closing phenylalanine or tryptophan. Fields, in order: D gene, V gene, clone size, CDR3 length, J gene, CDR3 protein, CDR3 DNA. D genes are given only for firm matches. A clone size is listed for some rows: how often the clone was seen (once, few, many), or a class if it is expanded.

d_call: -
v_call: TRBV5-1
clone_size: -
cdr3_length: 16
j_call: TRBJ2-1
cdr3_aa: CASSLIRDSTYNEQFF
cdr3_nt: TGCGCCAGCAGCTTAATTAGGGACTCAACCTACAATGAGCAGTTCTTC

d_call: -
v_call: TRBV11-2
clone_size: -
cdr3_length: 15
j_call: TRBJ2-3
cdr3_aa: CASSLQQGGGDTQYF
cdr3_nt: TGTGCCAGCAGCCTTCAACAGGGAGGGGGAGATACGCAGTATTTT

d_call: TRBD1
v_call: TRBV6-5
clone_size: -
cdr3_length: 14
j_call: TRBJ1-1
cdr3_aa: CASSPGTGGTEAFF
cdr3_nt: TGTGCCAGCAGCCCCGGGACAGGGGGCACTGAAGCTTTCTTT

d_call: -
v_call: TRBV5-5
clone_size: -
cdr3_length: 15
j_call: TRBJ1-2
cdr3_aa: CASSLQGAPSYGYTF
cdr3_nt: TGTGCCAGCAGCTTACAGGGAGCGCCTAGCTATGGCTACACCTTC

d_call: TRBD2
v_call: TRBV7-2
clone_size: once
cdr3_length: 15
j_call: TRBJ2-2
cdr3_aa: CASSLDGGRTGELFF
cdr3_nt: TGTGCCAGCAGCTTAGACGGGGGGAGGACCGGGGAGCTGTTTTTT

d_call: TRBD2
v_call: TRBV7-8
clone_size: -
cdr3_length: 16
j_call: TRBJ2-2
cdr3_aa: CASSSGTSVNTGELFF
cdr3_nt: TGTGCCAGCAGCTCTGGGACTAGCGTTAACACCGGGGAGCTGTTTTTT

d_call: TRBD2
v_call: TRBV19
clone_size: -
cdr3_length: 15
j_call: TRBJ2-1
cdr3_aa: CASSLSGGVHNEQFF
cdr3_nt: TGTGCCAGTAGCCTCTCGGGGGGGGTACACAATGAGCAGTTCTTC

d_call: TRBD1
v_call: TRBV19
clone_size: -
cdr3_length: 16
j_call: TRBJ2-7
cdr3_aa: CASSARAAGTGYEQYF
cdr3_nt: TGTGCCAGTAGTGCCAGGGCTGCCGGGACAGGGTACGAGCAGTACTTC

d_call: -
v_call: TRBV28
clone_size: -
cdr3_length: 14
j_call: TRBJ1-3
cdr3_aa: CASESTALGNTIYF
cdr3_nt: TGTGCCAGCGAATCGACAGCGCTCGGAAACACCATATATTTT

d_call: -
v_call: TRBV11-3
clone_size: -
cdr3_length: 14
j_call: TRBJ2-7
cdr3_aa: CASSPVPTAYEQYF
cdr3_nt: TGTGCCAGCAGCCCTGTCCCGACAGCCTACGAGCAGTACTTC

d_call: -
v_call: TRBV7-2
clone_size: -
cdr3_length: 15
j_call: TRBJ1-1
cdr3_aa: CASSSYRGVNTEAFF
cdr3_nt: TGTGCCAGCAGCTCCTATCGGGGGGTGAACACTGAAGCTTTCTTT

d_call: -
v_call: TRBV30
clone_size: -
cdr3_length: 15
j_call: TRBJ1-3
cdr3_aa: CAWSAKGGVGNTIYF
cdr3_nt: TGTGCCTGGAGTGCGAAAGGGGGAGTGGGAAACACCATATATTTT

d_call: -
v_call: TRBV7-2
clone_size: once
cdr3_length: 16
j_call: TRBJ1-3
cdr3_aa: CASSPREVHSGNTIYF
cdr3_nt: TGTGCCAGCAGCCCCCGGGAGGTCCACTCTGGAAACACCATATATTTT

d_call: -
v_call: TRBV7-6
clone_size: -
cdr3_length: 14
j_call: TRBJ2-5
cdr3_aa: CASSLDTGVETQYF
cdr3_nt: TGTGCCAGCAGCTTAGATACGGGAGTAGAGACCCAGTACTTC

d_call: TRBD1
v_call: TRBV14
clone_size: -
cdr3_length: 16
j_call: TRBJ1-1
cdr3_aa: CASSQVGGRGYGEAFF
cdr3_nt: TGTGCCAGCAGCCAAGTAGGGGGCAGGGGTTACGGTGAAGCTTTCTTT

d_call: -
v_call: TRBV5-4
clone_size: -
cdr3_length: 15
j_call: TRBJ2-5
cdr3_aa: CASSLDGGPQETQYF
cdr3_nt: TGTGCCAGCAGCTTGGACGGGGGTCCTCAAGAGACCCAGTACTTC

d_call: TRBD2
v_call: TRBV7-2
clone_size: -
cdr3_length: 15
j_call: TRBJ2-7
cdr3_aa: CASSLDLAGHYEQYF
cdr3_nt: TGTGCCAGCAGCTTAGACCTAGCGGGACACTACGAGCAGTACTTC

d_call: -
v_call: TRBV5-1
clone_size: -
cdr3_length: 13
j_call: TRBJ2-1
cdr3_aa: CASQTTGHNEQFF
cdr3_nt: TGCGCCAGCCAAACTACAGGCCACAATGAGCAGTTCTTC

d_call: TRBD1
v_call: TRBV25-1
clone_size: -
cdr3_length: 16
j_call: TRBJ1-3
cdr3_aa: CASSEYEGAFGNTIYF
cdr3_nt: TGTGCCAGCAGTGAATACGAGGGGGCGTTTGGAAACACCATATATTTT

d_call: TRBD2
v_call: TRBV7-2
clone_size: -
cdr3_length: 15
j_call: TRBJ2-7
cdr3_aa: CASSFASGGTYEQYF
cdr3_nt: TGTGCCAGCAGCTTCGCTAGCGGGGGAACCTACGAGCAGTACTTC

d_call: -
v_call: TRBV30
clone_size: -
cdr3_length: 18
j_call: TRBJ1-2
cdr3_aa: CAWSVLGTSRRTVHGYTF
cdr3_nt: TGTGCCTGGAGTGTACTTGGGACGTCTCGACGGACAGTGCATGGCTACACCTTC

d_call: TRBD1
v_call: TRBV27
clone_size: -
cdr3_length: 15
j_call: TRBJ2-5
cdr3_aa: CASSPDRVVRETQYF
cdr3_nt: TGTGCCAGCAGTCCGGACAGGGTGGTCCGAGAGACCCAGTACTTC

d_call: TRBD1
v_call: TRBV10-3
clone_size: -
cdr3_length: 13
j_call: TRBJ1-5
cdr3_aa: CAIGTGLHQPQHF
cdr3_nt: TGTGCCATAGGGACAGGGCTTCATCAGCCCCAGCATTTT

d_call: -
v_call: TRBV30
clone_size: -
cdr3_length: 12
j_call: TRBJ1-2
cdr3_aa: CAWSQGLYGYTF
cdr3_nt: TGTGCCTGGAGTCAGGGCCTCTATGGCTACACCTTC

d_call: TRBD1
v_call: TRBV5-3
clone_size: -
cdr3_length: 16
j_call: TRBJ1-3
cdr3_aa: CARSMEGADSGNTIYF
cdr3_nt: TGTGCCAGAAGCATGGAGGGGGCCGACTCTGGAAACACCATATATTTT

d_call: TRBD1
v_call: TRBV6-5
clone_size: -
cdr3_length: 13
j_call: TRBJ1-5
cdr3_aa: CASSADRGQPQHF
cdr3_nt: TGTGCCAGCAGTGCGGACAGGGGTCAGCCCCAGCATTTT

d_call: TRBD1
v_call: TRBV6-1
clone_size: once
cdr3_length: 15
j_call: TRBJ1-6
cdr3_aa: CASSAGGPGNSPLHF
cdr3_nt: TGTGCCAGCAGTGCAGGGGGCCCGGGGAATTCACCCCTCCACTTT

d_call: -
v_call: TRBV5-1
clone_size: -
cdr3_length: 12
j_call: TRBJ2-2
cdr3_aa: CASSFQTGELFF
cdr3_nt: TGCGCCAGCAGCTTTCAAACCGGGGAGCTGTTTTTT

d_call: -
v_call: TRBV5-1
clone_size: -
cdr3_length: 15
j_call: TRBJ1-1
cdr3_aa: CASKVVGAGNTEAFF
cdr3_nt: TGCGCCAGCAAGGTGGTGGGGGCGGGGAACACTGAAGCTTTCTTT

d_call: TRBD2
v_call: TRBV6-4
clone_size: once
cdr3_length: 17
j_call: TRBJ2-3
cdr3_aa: CASSQGLAGQGADTQYF
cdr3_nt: TGTGCCAGCAGTCAGGGACTAGCGGGCCAGGGTGCGGATACGCAGTATTTT

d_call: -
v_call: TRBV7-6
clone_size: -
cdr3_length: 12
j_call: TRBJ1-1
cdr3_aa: CASRSYLTEAFF
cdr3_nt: TGTGCCAGCAGGAGTTATCTCACTGAAGCTTTCTTT

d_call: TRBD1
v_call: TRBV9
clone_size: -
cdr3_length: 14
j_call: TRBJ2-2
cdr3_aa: CASSVQGDTGELFF
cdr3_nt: TGTGCCAGCAGCGTCCAGGGGGACACCGGGGAGCTGTTTTTT

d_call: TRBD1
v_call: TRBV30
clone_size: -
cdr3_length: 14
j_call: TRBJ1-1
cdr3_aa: CAWKEGTGATRAFF
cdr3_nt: TGTGCCTGGAAAGAGGGGACAGGGGCGACGAGAGCTTTCTTT

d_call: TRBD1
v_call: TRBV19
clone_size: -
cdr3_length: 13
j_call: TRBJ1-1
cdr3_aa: CASKTGISTEAFF
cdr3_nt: TGTGCCAGTAAGACAGGGATTTCCACTGAAGCTTTCTTT

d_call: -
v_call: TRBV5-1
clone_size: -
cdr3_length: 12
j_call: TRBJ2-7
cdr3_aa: CASGTGTYEQYF
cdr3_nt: TGCGCCAGCGGAACAGGTACCTACGAGCAGTACTTC

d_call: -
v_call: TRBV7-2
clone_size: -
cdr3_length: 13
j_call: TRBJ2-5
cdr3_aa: CASRDAGTETQYF
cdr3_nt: TGTGCCAGCAGAGACGCGGGGACGGAGACCCAGTACTTC

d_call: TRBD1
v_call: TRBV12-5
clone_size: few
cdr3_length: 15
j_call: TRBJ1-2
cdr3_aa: CASGPERTGPFGYTF
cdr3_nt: TGTGCTAGTGGCCCCGAGAGGACAGGTCCCTTTGGCTACACCTTC

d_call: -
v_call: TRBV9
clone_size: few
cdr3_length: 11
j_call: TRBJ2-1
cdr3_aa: CASSGRNEQFF
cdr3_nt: TGTGCCAGCAGCGGTCGCAATGAGCAGTTCTTC

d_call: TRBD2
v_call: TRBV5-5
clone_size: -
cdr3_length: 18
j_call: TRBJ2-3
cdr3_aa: CASSRGLAGGLVTDTQYF
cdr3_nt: TGTGCCAGCAGCCGGGGACTAGCGGGGGGGCTTGTTACAGATACGCAGTATTTT

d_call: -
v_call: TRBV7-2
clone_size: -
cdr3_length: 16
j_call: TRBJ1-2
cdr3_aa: CASSFQVGRANYGYTF
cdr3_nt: TGTGCCAGCAGCTTCCAGGTTGGCAGGGCTAACTATGGCTACACCTTC

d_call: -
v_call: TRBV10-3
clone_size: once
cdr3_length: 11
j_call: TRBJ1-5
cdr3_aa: CAAGRDQPQHF
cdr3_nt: TGTGCCGCCGGTCGGGATCAGCCCCAGCATTTT

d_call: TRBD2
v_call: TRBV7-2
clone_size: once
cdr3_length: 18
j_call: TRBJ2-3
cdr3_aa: CASSLSGLAGGPADTQYF
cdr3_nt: TGTGCCAGCAGCTTAAGTGGGCTAGCGGGAGGGCCGGCAGATACGCAGTATTTT

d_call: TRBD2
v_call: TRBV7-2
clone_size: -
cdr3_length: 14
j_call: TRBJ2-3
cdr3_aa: CASSRTSGTDTQYF
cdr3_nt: TGTGCCAGCAGCCGGACTAGCGGCACAGATACGCAGTATTTT

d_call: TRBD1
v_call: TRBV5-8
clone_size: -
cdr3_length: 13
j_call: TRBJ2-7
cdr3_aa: CASSSGQGKEQYF
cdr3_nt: TGTGCCAGCAGTTCGGGACAGGGAAAGGAGCAGTACTTC

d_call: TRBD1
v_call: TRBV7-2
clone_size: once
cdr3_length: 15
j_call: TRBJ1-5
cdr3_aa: CASSPGTGDNQPQHF
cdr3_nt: TGTGCCAGCAGCCCCGGGACAGGGGACAATCAGCCCCAGCATTTT

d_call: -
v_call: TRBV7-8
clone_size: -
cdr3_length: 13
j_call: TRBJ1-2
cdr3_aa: CASSSTRAGEYTF
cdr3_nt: TGTGCCAGCAGCTCCACCCGGGCAGGGGAGTACACCTTC

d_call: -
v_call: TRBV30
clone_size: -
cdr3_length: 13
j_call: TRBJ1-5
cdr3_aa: CAWSATGSQPQHF
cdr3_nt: TGTGCCTGGAGTGCTACAGGGTCCCAGCCCCAGCATTTT

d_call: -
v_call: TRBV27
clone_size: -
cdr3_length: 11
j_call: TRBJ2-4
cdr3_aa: CASSQGNIQYF
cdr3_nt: TGTGCCAGCAGTCAGGGAAACATTCAGTACTTC

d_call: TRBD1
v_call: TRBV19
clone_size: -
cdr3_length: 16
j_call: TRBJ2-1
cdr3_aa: CASSIRGQGYGNEQFF
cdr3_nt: TGTGCCAGTAGTATTAGGGGACAGGGCTACGGCAATGAGCAGTTCTTC

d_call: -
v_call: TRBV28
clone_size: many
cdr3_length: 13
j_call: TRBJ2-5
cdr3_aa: CASSIQGVATQYF
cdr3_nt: TGTGCCAGCAGTATACAGGGAGTGGCGACCCAGTACTTC

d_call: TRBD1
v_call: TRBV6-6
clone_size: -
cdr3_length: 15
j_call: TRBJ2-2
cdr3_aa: CASTQTGGSTGELFF
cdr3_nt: TGTGCCAGTACTCAGACAGGGGGATCCACCGGGGAGCTGTTTTTT

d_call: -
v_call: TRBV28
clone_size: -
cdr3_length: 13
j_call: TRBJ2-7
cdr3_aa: CASTKSGVYEQYF
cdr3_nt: TGTGCCAGCACCAAGTCAGGGGTGTACGAGCAGTACTTC

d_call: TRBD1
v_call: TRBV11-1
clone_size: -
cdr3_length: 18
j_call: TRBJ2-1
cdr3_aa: CASSFQAPGQGAYNEQFF
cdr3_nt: TGTGCCAGCAGCTTTCAAGCCCCGGGACAGGGGGCCTACAATGAGCAGTTCTTC

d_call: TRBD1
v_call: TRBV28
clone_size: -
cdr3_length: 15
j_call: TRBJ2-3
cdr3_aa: CASSFRTGFTDTQYF
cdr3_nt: TGTGCCAGCAGTTTCAGGACAGGGTTCACAGATACGCAGTATTTT

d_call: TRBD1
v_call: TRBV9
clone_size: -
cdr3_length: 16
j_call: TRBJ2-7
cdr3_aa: CASSPKAGTGSHEQYF
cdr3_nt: TGTGCCAGCAGCCCTAAGGCCGGGACAGGGTCTCACGAGCAGTACTTC

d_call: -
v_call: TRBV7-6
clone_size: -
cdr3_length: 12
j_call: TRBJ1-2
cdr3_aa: CASSPGNYGYTF
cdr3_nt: TGTGCCAGCAGCCCGGGGAACTATGGCTACACCTTC

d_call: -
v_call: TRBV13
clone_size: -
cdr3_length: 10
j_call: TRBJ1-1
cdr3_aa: CAREGCWAFF
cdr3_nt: TGTGCCAGGGAGGGGTGTTGGGCTTTCTTT

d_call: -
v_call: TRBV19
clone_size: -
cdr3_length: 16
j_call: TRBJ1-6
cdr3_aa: CASSIVSRSYNSPLHF
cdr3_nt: TGTGCCAGTAGTATTGTCTCTCGCTCCTATAATTCACCCCTCCACTTT

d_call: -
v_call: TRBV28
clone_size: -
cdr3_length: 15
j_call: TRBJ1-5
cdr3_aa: CASSFGVGANQPQHF
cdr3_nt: TGTGCCAGCAGTTTCGGGGTAGGCGCAAATCAGCCCCAGCATTTT

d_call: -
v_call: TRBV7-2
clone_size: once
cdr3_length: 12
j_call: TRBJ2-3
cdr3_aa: CASSPYHDTQYF
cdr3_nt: TGTGCCAGCAGCCCCTATCATGATACGCAGTATTTT